The 28 T cell receptor beta chains below were found in one sample sequenced in a study of cytomegalovirus exposure and HLA in healthy donors. Primers: 60 Vbeta forward and 13 Jbeta reverse. Libraries were prepared by immunoSEQ multiplex PCR; TCRdb keeps only in-frame clonotypes and omits some of them. This table holds around 92,000 clones, roughly four fifths found once. The material sequenced was PBMCs. These TCRs come from a female donor in good health and CMV-seropositive.

Concerning this clone itself: The junction departs from the called germline gene at one end, perhaps through a read error. The rearrangement links TRBV18 to TRBJ1-5; D gene uncertain. The CDR3 covers 15 residues. Germline CDR1 KGHSH, CDR2 LQKENI. In DNA form, the CDR3 reads TGTGCCAGCTCCCCAAACCGCGGAATTTATCAGCCCCGGCATTTT. Residues: CASSPNRGIYQPRHF.

This chain joins TRBV18 and TRBJ1-1, with D perhaps matching TRBD1 (5 bases). V was pared by 2 bases and J by 7 bases, with 14 bases between. CDR1 and CDR2 from the germline V gene are KGHSH and LQKENI. This CDR3 spans 14 amino acids. The CDR3 here is CASSPDSPRGEAFF. CDR3 in DNA: TGTGCCAGCTCACCAGACAGCCCAAGGGGTGAAGCTTTCTTT.

V and J are TRBV4-1 and TRBJ2-7; 12 bases are a match to TRBD2. Germline lookup yields CDR1 MGHRA and CDR2 YSYEKL. The CDR3 runs to 18 residues. The trim removed 0 bases at V and 3 bases at J, leaving 9 bases unmatched. CDR3 protein: CASSQDADLAGGDYEQYF. CDR3 nucleotides: TGCGCCAGCAGCCAAGATGCGGACCTAGCGGGGGGGGACTACGAGCAGTACTTC.

This sequence joins TRBV12-2 and TRBJ1-1; the table names TRBD1, a call not compared with the DNA. TRBV12-2 is recorded as a pseudogene. There are 19 residues in the CDR3. The CDR3 DNA is TGTGCAAGTCGCTCCCCCAGGGACAGTCCAATATCGGAGAACACTGAAGCTTTCTTT. This encodes CASRSPRDSPISENTEAFF.

For this clone: One end of the junction is discordant with germline, which a read error may explain. V usage is TRBV6-5 and J usage is TRBJ1-2; 12 bases agree with TRBD1. The germline CDR1 and CDR2 sequences are MNHEY and SVGAGI. There are 15 residues in the CDR3. The CDR3 nucleotides read TGTGCCAGCAGTTTAAGGGACAGGGGGCTCGGTGGCTACCCCTTC. Encoded protein: CASSLRDRGLGGYPF.

This chain connects TRBV4-2 to TRBJ2-2; 9 nucleotides align to TRBD2. The CDR3 sequence is 20 residues long. Per the germline V gene, CDR1 is LGHNA and CDR2 is YNFKEQ. Trimming at V came to 2 bases and at J to 1 base, leaving 14 bases not matched to a gene. As DNA, the CDR3 is TGTGCCAGCAGCCAATTGGTGGATGCGGGGGGGCCGTGGAACACCGGGGAGCTGTTTTTT. Its protein product is CASSQLVDAGGPWNTGELFF.

CDR3 coding DNA: TGTGCCAGCAGTTTCGGGAGATACAATGAGCAGTTCTTC. It is translated as CASSFGRYNEQFF. The chain employs TRBV27 and TRBJ2-1, with D possibly matching TRBD2 (6 bases). Looked up from germline, CDR1 is MNHEY and CDR2 is SMNVEV (reference sequence). CDR3 length: 13 amino acids. V was pared by 3 bases and J by 4 bases, with 7 bases between.

The chain is built from TRBV15 and TRBJ1-5, with TRBD1 matching over 9 bases. CDR3 length equals 14 residues. Germline-derived CDR1 and CDR2 are LNHNV and YYDKDF (reference sequence). V lost 4 bases to trimming and J lost 4 bases; unmatched junction nucleotides: 2. This chain's CDR3 is CATSTDRGNQPQHF. The DNA of the CDR3 is TGTGCCACCAGCACAGACAGGGGGAATCAGCCCCAGCATTTT.

The V gene is TRBV10-1, the J gene TRBJ2-2, with 7 bases matching TRBD1. The V and J ends lost 6 bases and 0 bases, in that order; junction bases with no gene match: 4. The CDR3 has 15 amino acids. Germline lookup yields CDR1 WNHNN and CDR2 SYGVQD (reference sequence). In DNA form, the CDR3 reads TGCGCCAGCAGCCGGGACAGAACGAACACCGGGGAGCTGTTTTTT. This sequence encodes CASSRDRTNTGELFF.

This clone showed up just a few times. The rearrangement uses TRBV28 and TRBJ1-2, with TRBD1 matching 7 bases. Germline trimming cut 7 bases from V and 2 bases from J; bases unmatched to any gene: 16. The CDR3 is made up of 17 amino acids. Germline values: CDR1 MDHEN, CDR2 SYDVKM. The chain's CDR3 is CASKELLRQGENYGYTF. The CDR3 DNA reads TGTGCCAGCAAAGAGCTCCTGAGACAGGGAGAAAACTATGGCTACACCTTC.

The chain joins TRBV27 to TRBJ2-7, with D possibly TRBD2 on 7 matching bases. V was trimmed by 6 bases and J by 5 bases, leaving 20 bases between them. Germline CDR1 reads MNHEY; CDR2 reads SMNVEV (reference sequence). This CDR3 region has 15 residues. In DNA form, the CDR3 reads TGTGCCAGCAGCCACCTAGGGGGGGGTAGGGACGAGCAGTACTTC. It specifies CASSHLGGGRDEQYF.

In its sample, this clone was seen once. The chain is built from TRBV9 and TRBJ2-2; tentative D call: TRBD2 (7 bases). V lost 0 bases and J 4 bases, leaving 13 bases between the germline ends. CDR3 length: 16 residues. Germline-derived CDR1 and CDR2 are SGDLS and YYNGEE. The CDR3 sequence: CASSVGGGVVTGELFF. In DNA, the CDR3 is TGTGCCAGCAGCGTAGGCGGGGGCGTAGTCACCGGGGAGCTGTTTTTT.

V and J are TRBV6-1 and TRBJ2-5; TRBD2 might be the D (7 bases). CDR3 length: 15 residues. V lost 7 bases and J 5 bases, leaving 20 bases between the germline ends. CDR1 MNHNS and CDR2 SASEGT come from the germline V gene. Written as DNA, the CDR3 is TGTGCCAGCACTCCAGCGCGGGGGACAACGGAGACCCAGTACTTC. It specifies CASTPARGTTETQYF.

A few counts support this clone. The chain recombines TRBV6-6 with TRBJ1-1; TRBD1 aligns across 9 bases. Germline V gene lookup returns CDR1 MNHNY and CDR2 SVGAGI (reference sequence). V lost 5 bases to trimming and J lost 5 bases; unmatched junction nucleotides: 9. The CDR3 loop spans 15 amino acids. The CDR3 DNA reads TGTGCCAGCAGTGCACAGGGGGCGAGGTTGACTGAAGCTTTCTTT. Amino acid sequence: CASSAQGARLTEAFF.

CDR3 residues: CASSLAGTRSDTQYF. The CDR3 region has the DNA TGCGCCAGCAGCTTGGCAGGGACTAGGTCAGATACGCAGTATTTT. V is TRBV5-1 and J is TRBJ2-3; 8 bases are a match to TRBD2. From germline, CDR1 is SGHRS and CDR2 YFSETQ. The CDR3 has 15 amino acids. After removal of 0 bases from V and 4 bases from J, the junction contained 4 bases not matched to a gene.

This sequence joins TRBV11-2 and TRBJ1-6, with 7 bases lining up with TRBD1. Germline CDR1 reads SGHAT; CDR2 reads FQNNGV. The CDR3 is 14 amino acids. V lost 6 bases to trimming and J lost 6 bases; unmatched junction nucleotides: 5. The CDR3, as DNA: TGTGCCAGCAGACCTAGGGGGCCTAATTCACCCCTCCACTTT. Translated: CASRPRGPNSPLHF.

The V gene is TRBV19, the J gene TRBJ2-2, with D unclear. The V and J ends lost 5 bases and 3 bases respectively, with 4 bases between them. Germline loops: CDR1 LNHDA, CDR2 SQIVND (reference sequence). The CDR3 runs 12 residues. The CDR3: CASSLYTGELFF. CDR3 sequence (DNA): TGTGCCAGTAGTTTATACACCGGGGAGCTGTTTTTT. Full variable domain (missing parts from reference TRBV19 and TRBJ2-2): DGGITQSPKYLFRKEGQNVTLSCEQNLNHDAMYWYRQDPGQGLRLIYYSQIVNDFQKGDIAEGYSVSREKKESFPLTVTSAQKNPTAFYLCASSLYTGELFFGEGSRLTVL.

This rearrangement joins TRBV19 to TRBJ1-5; possibly TRBD1 for D (6 bases). The CDR3 length is 13 residues. The germline V and J ends were trimmed by 9 bases and 5 bases, with 14 bases remaining between them. Germline CDR1 is LNHDA and CDR2 is SQIVND (reference sequence). In nucleotides, the CDR3 is TGTGCCAGCAAAACAGGGTTTGATCAGCCCCAGCATTTT. Translated: CASKTGFDQPQHF.

This clone was counted only a few times. V gene TRBV4-2 combines with J gene TRBJ2-7, with 9 bases that match TRBD2. Germline V gene lookup returns CDR1 LGHNA and CDR2 YNFKEQ. The CDR3 spans 14 residues. V gave up 4 bases and J gave up 6 bases; unmatched junction bases: 7. CDR3 amino acids: CASSPPGLAPEQYF. The CDR3 DNA follows: TGTGCCAGCAGCCCACCGGGACTAGCACCCGAGCAGTACTTC.

V gene TRBV28 combines with J gene TRBJ2-7; 7 positions match TRBD1. The germline gives CDR1 MDHEN, CDR2 SYDVKM. V was clipped by 6 bases and J by 6 bases; unmatched bases: 5. The CDR3 totals 12 residues. The CDR3 region is CASSRQGGEQYF. The CDR3 bases are TGTGCCAGCAGCAGACAGGGCGGCGAGCAGTACTTC. The full variable domain, rest sourced from reference TRBV28 and TRBJ2-7, is DVKVTQSSRYLVKRTGEKVFLECVQDMDHENMFWYRQDPGLGLRLIYFSYDVKMKEKGDIPEGYSVSREKKERFSLILESASTNQTSMYLCASSRQGGEQYFGPGTRLTVT.

The chain joins TRBV9 to TRBJ1-5, with D unresolved. The CDR3 is 14 amino acids. The V end lost 4 bases, the J end lost 0 bases, and 8 bases lay between the germline ends. Germline V CDR1 and CDR2: SGDLS, YYNGEE. The CDR3 loop reads CASSSTGSNQPQHF. In DNA, the CDR3 is TGTGCCAGCAGCTCGACGGGTAGCAATCAGCCCCAGCATTTT. The full variable domain, with the rest looked up from reference TRBV9 and TRBJ1-5, is DSGVTQTPKHLITATGQRVTLRCSPRSGDLSVYWYQQSLDQGLQFLIQYYNGEERAKGNILERFSAQQFPDLHSELNLSSLELGDSALYFCASSSTGSNQPQHFGDGTRLSIL.

Concerning this clone: One end of the junction is discordant with germline, which a read error may explain. The chain couples TRBV7-9 to TRBJ1-1; 7 positions agree with TRBD1. The CDR3 has 15 amino acids. From germline, CDR1 is SEHNR and CDR2 FQNEAQ (reference sequence). The CDR3 region has the DNA TGTTCCAGCAGCGATGGGACAGACGCGCGTACTGAAGCTTTCTTT. Translating it yields CSSSDGTDARTEAFF.

This sequence joins TRBV27 and TRBJ2-7; 9 bases agree with TRBD1. CDR1 is MNHEY, CDR2 SMNVEV, per germline (reference sequence). V was pared by 4 bases and J by 3 bases, with 7 bases of the junction left unmatched. The length of the CDR3 is 15 residues. CDR3 sequence: CASSWTGASGYEQYF. In DNA, the CDR3 is TGTGCCAGCAGTTGGACAGGGGCTTCTGGCTACGAGCAGTACTTC.

This chain joins TRBV7-9 and TRBJ2-5, with 9 bases that match TRBD1. Germline lookup yields CDR1 SEHNR and CDR2 FQNEAQ (reference sequence). The junction had 9 bases not matched to a gene; V was cut back by 3 bases and J by 4 bases. The CDR3 has 16 residues. The CDR3 nucleotides are TGTGCCAGCAGCTTTATTTTGATGGACAGGGGAGAGACCCAGTACTTC. It specifies CASSFILMDRGETQYF.

The chain has TRBV6-1 and TRBJ2-7; 9 bases are shared with TRBD2. With V trimmed by 0 bases and J by 0 bases, 0 bases remained unmatched. The CDR3 spans 15 residues. CDR1 and CDR2 (germline): MNHNS, SASEGT. The chain's CDR3 is CASSEASGSSYEQYF. CDR3 DNA: TGTGCCAGCAGTGAAGCTAGCGGGAGCTCCTACGAGCAGTACTTC.

This clone has just a few counts. The chain links TRBV27 to TRBJ2-1; 13 bases are shared with TRBD2. CDR3 length equals 15 residues. Germline assignment: CDR1 MNHEY and CDR2 SMNVEV (reference sequence). Unmatched junction bases numbered 7, after V lost 7 bases and J lost 7 bases. CDR3 residues: CASNFGTSGKNEQFF. The DNA for the CDR3 is TGTGCCAGCAACTTCGGGACTAGCGGGAAGAATGAGCAGTTCTTC.

This rearrangement joins TRBV4-1 to TRBJ1-1; D not certain. The CDR3 has 14 amino acids. CDR1 MGHRA and CDR2 YSYEKL come from the germline V gene. V shed 1 base and J shed 1 base, with 7 bases lying between them. The CDR3 sequence: CASSQGAGNTEAFF. In DNA form, the CDR3 reads TGCGCCAGCAGCCAAGGCGCGGGGAACACTGAAGCTTTCTTT.

This clone was recorded once. The CDR3 region is CASSSGRFRGTGELFF. The CDR3 DNA is TGTGCCAGCAGCTCCGGGCGGTTTAGAGGGACCGGGGAGCTGTTTTTT. The rearrangement uses TRBV5-4 and TRBJ2-2; D perhaps matches TRBD2 (5 bases). This CDR3 region has 16 residues. V was trimmed by 3 bases and J by 5 bases, leaving 17 bases between them. Germline assignment: CDR1 SGHNT and CDR2 YYREEE (reference sequence).